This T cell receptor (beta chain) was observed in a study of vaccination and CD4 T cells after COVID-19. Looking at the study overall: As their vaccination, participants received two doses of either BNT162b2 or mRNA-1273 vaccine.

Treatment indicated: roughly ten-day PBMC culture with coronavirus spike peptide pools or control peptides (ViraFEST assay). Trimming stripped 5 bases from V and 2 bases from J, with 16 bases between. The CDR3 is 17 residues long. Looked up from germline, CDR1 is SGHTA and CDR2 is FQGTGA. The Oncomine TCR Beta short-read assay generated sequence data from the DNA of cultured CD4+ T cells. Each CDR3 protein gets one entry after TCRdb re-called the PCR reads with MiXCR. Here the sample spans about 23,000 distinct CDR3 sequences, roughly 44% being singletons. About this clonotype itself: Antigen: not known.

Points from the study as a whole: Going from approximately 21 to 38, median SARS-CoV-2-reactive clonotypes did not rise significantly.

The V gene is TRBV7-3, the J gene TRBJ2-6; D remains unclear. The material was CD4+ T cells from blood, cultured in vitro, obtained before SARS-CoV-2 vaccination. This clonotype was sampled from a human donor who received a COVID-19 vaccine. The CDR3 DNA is TGTGCCAGCAGCCTCAACGCTTATGGTACTGGGGCCAACGTCCTGACTTTC. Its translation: CASSLNAYGTGANVLTF.